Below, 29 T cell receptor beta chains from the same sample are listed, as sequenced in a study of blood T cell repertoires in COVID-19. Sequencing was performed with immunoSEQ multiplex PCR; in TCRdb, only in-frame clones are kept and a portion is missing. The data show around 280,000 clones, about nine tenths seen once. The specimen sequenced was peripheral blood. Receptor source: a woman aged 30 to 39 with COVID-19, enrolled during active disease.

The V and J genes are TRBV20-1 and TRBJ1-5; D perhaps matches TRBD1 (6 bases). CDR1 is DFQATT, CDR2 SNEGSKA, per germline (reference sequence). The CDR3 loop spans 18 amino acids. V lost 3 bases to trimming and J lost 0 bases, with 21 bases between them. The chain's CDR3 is CSASKRAAGVYSNQPQHF. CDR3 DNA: TGCAGTGCTAGTAAGAGGGCGGCAGGGGTTTATAGCAATCAGCCCCAGCATTTT.

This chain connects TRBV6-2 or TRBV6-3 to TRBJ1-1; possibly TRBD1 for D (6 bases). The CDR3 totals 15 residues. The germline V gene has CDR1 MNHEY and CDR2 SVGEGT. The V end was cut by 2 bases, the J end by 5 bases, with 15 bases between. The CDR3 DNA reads TGTGCCAGCAGTTACGGTCCTGAAACAGGGACTGAAGCTTTCTTT. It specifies CASSYGPETGTEAFF.

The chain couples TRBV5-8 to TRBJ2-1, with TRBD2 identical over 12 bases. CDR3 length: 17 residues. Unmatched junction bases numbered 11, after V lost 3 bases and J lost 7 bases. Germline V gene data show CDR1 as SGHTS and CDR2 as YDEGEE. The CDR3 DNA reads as TGTGCCAGCAGCTGGGCCCTGACTAGCGGGGGTAAAAATGAGCAGTTCTTC. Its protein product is CASSWALTSGGKNEQFF.

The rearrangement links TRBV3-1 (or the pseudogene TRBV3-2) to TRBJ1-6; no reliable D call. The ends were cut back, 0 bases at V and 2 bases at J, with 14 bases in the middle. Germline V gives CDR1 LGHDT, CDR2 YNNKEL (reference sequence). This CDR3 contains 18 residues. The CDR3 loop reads CASSQDPWREAYNSPLHF. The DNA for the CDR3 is TGTGCCAGCAGCCAAGACCCCTGGCGGGAGGCCTATAATTCACCCCTCCACTTT.

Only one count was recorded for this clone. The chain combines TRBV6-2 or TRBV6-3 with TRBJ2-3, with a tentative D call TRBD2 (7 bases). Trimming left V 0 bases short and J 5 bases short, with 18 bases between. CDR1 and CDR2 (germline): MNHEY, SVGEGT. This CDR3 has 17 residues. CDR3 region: CASSYSNQGGERDTQYF. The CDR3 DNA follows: TGTGCCAGCAGTTACTCGAATCAAGGGGGGGAGCGAGATACGCAGTATTTT.

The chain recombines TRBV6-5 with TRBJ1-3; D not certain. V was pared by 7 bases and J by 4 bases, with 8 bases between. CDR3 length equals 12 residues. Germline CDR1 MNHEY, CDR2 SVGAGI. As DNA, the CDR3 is TGTGCCAGCATCTCACAGGGAAACACCATATATTTT. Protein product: CASISQGNTIYF.

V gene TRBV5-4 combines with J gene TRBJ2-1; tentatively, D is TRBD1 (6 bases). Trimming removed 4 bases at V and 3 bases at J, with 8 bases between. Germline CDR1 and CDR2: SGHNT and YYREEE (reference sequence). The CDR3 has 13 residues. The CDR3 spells CASSVGHYNEQFF. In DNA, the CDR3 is TGTGCCAGCAGCGTGGGACACTACAATGAGCAGTTCTTC.

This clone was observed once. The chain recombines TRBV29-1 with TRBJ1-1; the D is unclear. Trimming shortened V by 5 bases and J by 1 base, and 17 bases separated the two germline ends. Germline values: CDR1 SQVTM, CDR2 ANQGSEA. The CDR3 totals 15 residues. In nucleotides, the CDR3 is TGCAGCGTTCTACCCTCTGAGGGAAGGAACACTGAAGCTTTCTTT. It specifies CSVLPSEGRNTEAFF.

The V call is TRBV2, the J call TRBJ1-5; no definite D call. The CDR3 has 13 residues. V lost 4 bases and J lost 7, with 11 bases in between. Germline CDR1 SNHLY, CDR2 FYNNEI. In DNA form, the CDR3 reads TGTGCCAGCAGTGGCGGGGAGGGCCAGCCCCAGCATTTT. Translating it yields CASSGGEGQPQHF.

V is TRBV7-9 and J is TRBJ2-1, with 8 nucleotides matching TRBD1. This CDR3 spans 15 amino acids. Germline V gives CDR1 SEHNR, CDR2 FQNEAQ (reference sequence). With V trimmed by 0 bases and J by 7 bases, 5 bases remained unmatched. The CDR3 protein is CASSLARRGRNEQFF. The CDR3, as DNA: TGTGCCAGCAGCTTAGCGCGCAGGGGGCGGAATGAGCAGTTCTTC.

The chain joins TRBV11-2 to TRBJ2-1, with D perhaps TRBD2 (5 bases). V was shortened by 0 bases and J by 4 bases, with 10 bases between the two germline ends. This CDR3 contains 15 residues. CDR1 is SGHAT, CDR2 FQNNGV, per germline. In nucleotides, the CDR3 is TGTGCCAGCAGCTTAGACGTGCGACTATACAATGAGCAGTTCTTC. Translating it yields CASSLDVRLYNEQFF.

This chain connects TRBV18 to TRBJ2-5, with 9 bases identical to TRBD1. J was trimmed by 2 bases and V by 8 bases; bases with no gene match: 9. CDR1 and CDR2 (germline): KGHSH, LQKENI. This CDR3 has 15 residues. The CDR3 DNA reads TGTGCCAGCCGGGACAGGGATTTGGCACAAGAGACCCAGTACTTC. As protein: CASRDRDLAQETQYF.

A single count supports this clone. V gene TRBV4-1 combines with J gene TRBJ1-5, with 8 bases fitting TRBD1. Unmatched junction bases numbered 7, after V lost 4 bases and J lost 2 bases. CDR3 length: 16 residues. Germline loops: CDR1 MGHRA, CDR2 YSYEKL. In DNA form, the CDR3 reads TGCGCCAGCAGCCCGTGGACAGGGAGGGGCAATCAGCCCCAGCATTTT. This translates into CASSPWTGRGNQPQHF.

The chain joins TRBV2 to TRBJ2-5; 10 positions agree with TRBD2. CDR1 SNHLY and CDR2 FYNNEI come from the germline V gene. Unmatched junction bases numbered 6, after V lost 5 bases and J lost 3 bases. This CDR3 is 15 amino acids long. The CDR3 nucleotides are TGTGCCAGCAGTAAAACTAGCGGGGTGGAAGAGACCCAGTACTTC. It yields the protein CASSKTSGVEETQYF.

This CDR3 reads CSVLLGTGGAGELFF. The CDR3 nucleotides read TGCAGCGTGCTGCTGGGGACAGGGGGAGCCGGGGAGCTGTTTTTT. This chain links TRBV29-1 with TRBJ2-2; 11 nucleotides align to TRBD1. Germline CDR1 SQVTM, CDR2 ANQGSEA. The CDR3 length is 15 residues. After removal of 6 bases from V and 6 bases from J, the junction contained 9 bases not matched to a gene.

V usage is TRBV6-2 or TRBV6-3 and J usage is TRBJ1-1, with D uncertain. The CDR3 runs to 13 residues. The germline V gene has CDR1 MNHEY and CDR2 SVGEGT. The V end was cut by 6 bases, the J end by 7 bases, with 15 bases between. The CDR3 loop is CASSHGGVLEAFF. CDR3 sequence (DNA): TGTGCCAGCAGCCATGGCGGGGTGCTTGAAGCTTTCTTT.

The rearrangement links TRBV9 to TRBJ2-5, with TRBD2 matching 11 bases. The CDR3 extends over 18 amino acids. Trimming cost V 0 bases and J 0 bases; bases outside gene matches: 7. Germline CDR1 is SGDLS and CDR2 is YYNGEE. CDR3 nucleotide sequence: TGTGCCAGCAGCGTAGAGGCTAGCGGGGGGCCTAACCAAGAGACCCAGTACTTC. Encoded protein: CASSVEASGGPNQETQYF. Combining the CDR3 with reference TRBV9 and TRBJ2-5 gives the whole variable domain DSGVTQTPKHLITATGQRVTLRCSPRSGDLSVYWYQQSLDQGLQFLIQYYNGEERAKGNILERFSAQQFPDLHSELNLSSLELGDSALYFCASSVEASGGPNQETQYFGPGTRLLVL.

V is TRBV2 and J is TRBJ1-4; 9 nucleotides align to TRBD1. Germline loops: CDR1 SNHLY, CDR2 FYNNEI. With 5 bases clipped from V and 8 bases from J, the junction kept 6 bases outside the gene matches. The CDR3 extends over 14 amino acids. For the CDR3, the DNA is TGTGCCAGCAGTCCCTCGACAGGGGGAGAAAAACTGTTTTTT. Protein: CASSPSTGGEKLFF.

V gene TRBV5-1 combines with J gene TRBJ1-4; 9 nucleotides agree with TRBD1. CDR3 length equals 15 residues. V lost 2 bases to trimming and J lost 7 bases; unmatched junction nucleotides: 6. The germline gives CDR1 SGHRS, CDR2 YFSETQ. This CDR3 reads CASSLGTGRAEKLFF. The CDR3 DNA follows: TGCGCCAGCAGCTTAGGGACAGGGAGGGCTGAAAAACTGTTTTTT.

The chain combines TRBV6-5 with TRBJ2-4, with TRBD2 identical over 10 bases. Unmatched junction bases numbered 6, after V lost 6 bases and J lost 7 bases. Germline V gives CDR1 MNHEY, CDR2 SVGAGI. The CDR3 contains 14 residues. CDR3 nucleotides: TGTGCCAGCAGCGCCCTAGCGGGGGTTAACATTCAGTACTTC. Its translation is CASSALAGVNIQYF.

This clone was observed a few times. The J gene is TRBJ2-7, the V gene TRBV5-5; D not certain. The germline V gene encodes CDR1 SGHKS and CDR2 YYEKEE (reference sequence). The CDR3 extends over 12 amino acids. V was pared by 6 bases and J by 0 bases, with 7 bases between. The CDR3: CASTQNSYEQYF. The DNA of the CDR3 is TGTGCCAGCACCCAAAACTCCTACGAGCAGTACTTC.

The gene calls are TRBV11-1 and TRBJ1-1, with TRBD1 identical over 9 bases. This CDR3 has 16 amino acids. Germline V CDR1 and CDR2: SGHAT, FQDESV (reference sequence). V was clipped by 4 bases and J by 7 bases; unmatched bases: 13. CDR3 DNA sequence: TGTGCCAGCAGCTACGGGGGAGGGACAGGGTCCCGTGAAGCTTTCTTT. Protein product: CASSYGGGTGSREAFF.

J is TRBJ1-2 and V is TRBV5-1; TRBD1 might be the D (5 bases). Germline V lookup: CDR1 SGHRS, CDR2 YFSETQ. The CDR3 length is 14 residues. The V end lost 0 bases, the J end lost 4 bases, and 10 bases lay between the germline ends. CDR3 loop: CASSLADRLYGYTF. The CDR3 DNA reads TGCGCCAGCAGCTTGGCAGACAGACTCTATGGCTACACCTTC. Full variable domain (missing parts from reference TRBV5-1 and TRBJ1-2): KAGVTQTPRYLIKTRGQQVTLSCSPISGHRSVSWYQQTPGQGLQFLFEYFSETQRNKGNFPGRFSGRQFSNSRSEMNVSTLELGDSALYLCASSLADRLYGYTFGSGTRLTVV.

DNA of the CDR3: TGTGCCAGCAGTGAAGCGGGGCTTTTACTTAATGAGCAGTTCTTC. As protein: CASSEAGLLLNEQFF. V usage is TRBV6-1 and J usage is TRBJ2-1; the D gene is possibly TRBD1 (5 bases). The CDR3 has 15 amino acids. In germline, CDR1 is MNHNS, CDR2 SASEGT. V lost 0 bases to trimming and J lost 7 bases, with 13 bases between them.

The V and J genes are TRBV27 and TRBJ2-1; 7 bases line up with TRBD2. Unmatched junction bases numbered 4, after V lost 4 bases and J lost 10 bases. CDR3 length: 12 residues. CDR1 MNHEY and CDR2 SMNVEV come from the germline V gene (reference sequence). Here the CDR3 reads CASSSTSREQFF. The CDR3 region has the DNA TGTGCCAGCAGTTCGACTAGCCGCGAGCAGTTCTTC.

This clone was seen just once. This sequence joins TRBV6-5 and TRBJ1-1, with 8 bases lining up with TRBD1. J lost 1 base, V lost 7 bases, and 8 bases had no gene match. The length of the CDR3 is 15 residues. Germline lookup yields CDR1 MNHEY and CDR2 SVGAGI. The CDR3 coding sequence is TGTGCCAGCACCATCCTCAGGGGGCCGAACACTGAAGCTTTCTTT. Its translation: CASTILRGPNTEAFF.

CDR3 loop: CASSVRWDTSVAEQFF. CDR3 DNA: TGTGCCAGCAGTGTTAGGTGGGACACTTCCGTGGCTGAGCAGTTCTTC. The genes are TRBV6-1 and TRBJ2-1, with a weak D call TRBD1 (6 bases). The CDR3 is made up of 16 amino acids. V was clipped by 4 bases and J by 9 bases, with 22 bases between them. CDR1 and CDR2 from the germline V gene are MNHNS and SASEGT.

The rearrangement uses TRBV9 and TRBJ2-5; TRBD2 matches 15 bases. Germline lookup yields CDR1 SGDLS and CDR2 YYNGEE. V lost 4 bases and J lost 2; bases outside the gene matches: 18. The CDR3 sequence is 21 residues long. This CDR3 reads CASSTRTSGGAQMGPQETQYF. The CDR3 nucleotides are TGTGCCAGCAGCACCCGGACTAGCGGGGGGGCACAGATGGGCCCTCAAGAGACCCAGTACTTC.

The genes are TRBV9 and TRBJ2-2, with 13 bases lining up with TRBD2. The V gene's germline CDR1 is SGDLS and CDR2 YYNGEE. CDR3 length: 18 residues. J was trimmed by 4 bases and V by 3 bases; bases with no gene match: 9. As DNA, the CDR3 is TGTGCCAGCAGCGGCCTGGGACTAGCGGGGACCTTCACCGGGGAGCTGTTTTTT. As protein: CASSGLGLAGTFTGELFF.